This T cell receptor (beta chain) was obtained from a study of shared clonotypes between healthy human individuals. Study results and limitations: The study sampled only blood, and tissue repertoires likely differ. It was the non-shared clonotypes that had lower generation probabilities than clonotypes shared by all four donors.

The repertoire was sequenced with immunoSEQ multiplex PCR; TCRdb's copy has only in-frame clones and lacks some. The profile shows 1,500,000 or so clones, around 98.5% of them singletons. As concerns this clone: What it recognizes is unknown.

Per germline, CDR1 MGHRA and CDR2 YSYEKL. V gave up 1 base and J gave up 9 bases, with 13 bases separating them. The CDR3 totals 14 residues. The chain couples TRBV4-1 to TRBJ1-3, with D unresolved. Sequencing was carried out using naive CD4+ T cells sorted from blood. As for subset: CD45RA+ positively selected. This sequence was found in a man under 40 in good health. As DNA, the CDR3 is TGCGCCAGCAGCCAAGTTGAGTTTCTCGGCACCATATATTTT. Translated: CASSQVEFLGTIYF.